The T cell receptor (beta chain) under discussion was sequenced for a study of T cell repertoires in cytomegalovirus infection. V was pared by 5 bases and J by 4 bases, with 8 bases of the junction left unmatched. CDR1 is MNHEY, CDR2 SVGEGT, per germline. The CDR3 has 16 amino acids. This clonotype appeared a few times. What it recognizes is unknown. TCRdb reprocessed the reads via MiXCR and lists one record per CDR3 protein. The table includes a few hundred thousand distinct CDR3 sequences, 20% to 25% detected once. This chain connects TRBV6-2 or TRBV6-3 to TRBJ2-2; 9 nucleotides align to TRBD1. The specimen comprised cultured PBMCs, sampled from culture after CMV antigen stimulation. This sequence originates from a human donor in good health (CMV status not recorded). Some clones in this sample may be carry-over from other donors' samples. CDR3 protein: CASSTGTGFVTGELFF. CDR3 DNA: TGTGCCAGCAGTACCGGGACAGGGTTTGTCACCGGGGAGCTGTTTTTT.